A single sample gave rise to the 30 T cell receptor beta chains below, sequenced in a study of cytomegalovirus exposure and HLA in healthy donors. 60 Vbeta and 13 Jbeta primers were used in PCR. Measured with immunoSEQ multiplex PCR; TCRdb has only the in-frame clones, and not every one. The data show approximately 130,000 clones, about 8.6% seen once. Sequenced: PBMCs. The receptors were sampled from a woman aged 40 to 50 in good health and CMV-seropositive.

This clone occurred a few times. This chain joins TRBV2 and TRBJ2-7, with 7 bases fitting TRBD2. Germline CDR1 reads SNHLY; CDR2 reads FYNNEI. V gave up 2 bases and J gave up 6 bases; unmatched junction bases: 10. The CDR3 consists of 15 residues. This CDR3 is CASSERGPSGPEQYF. The CDR3 region has the DNA TGTGCCAGCAGTGAAAGAGGTCCTAGCGGCCCCGAGCAGTACTTC.

J is TRBJ1-2 and V is TRBV27; a weak D match, TRBD1 (5 bases). This CDR3 is 15 amino acids long. The V end lost 2 bases, the J end lost 1 base, and 11 bases lay between the germline ends. Germline V gene lookup returns CDR1 MNHEY and CDR2 SMNVEV (reference sequence). This chain's CDR3 is CASSLGQGYNYGYTF. CDR3 nucleotide sequence: TGTGCCAGCAGTTTAGGGCAGGGTTATAACTATGGCTACACCTTC.

The rearrangement links TRBV27 to TRBJ2-7; TRBD1 matches 7 bases. The V gene end was trimmed by 3 bases and the J gene end by 2 bases; junction bases not matched to a gene: 10. The CDR3 contains 16 residues. Looked up from germline, CDR1 is MNHEY and CDR2 is SMNVEV (reference sequence). The CDR3 reads CASSLSDRDPPYEQYF. CDR3 nucleotides: TGTGCCAGCAGTTTGTCTGACAGGGATCCCCCCTACGAGCAGTACTTC.

V is TRBV29-1 and J is TRBJ2-5; the D gene is possibly TRBD2 (6 bases). Trimming left V 1 base short and J 2 bases short, with 20 bases between. Germline loops: CDR1 SQVTM, CDR2 ANQGSEA. The CDR3 spans 17 residues. This CDR3 is CSVEVPGWASEQETQYF. The CDR3 DNA follows: TGCAGCGTTGAAGTCCCCGGGTGGGCTAGCGAACAAGAGACCCAGTACTTC.

This clone appeared a few times. The rearrangement links TRBV10-1 to TRBJ2-3, with TRBD1 matching 9 bases. The V and J ends lost 1 base and 8 bases, in that order; junction bases with no gene match: 7. The germline gives CDR1 WNHNN, CDR2 SYGVQD (reference sequence). The CDR3 covers 15 residues. In DNA, the CDR3 is TGCGCCAGCAGTGAGTTTGGGACAGGGCCCGCTACGCAGTATTTT. Translating it yields CASSEFGTGPATQYF.

This clone appeared a few times. This sequence joins TRBV6-5 and TRBJ1-5, with 8 positions matching TRBD1. The CDR3 loop spans 13 amino acids. Germline V gene lookup returns CDR1 MNHEY and CDR2 SVGAGI. Trimming took 4 bases from V and 7 from J; bases not matched to a gene: 3. CDR3 in amino acids: CASSSTGGQPQHF. DNA for the CDR3: TGTGCCAGCAGTTCCACAGGGGGACAGCCCCAGCATTTT.

CDR3 in amino acids: CASSLALPTEEKLFF. CDR3 bases: TGTGCCAGCAGCTTAGCGCTCCCCACGGAGGAAAAACTGTTTTTT. The chain uses TRBV7-9 and TRBJ1-4; no definite D call. CDR1 is SEHNR, CDR2 FQNEAQ, per germline (reference sequence). V lost 0 bases and J lost 8, with 13 bases in between. The CDR3 covers 15 residues.

The V and J genes are TRBV5-1 and TRBJ2-2; TRBD1 agrees at 7 bases. CDR1 is SGHRS, CDR2 YFSETQ, per germline. This CDR3 comprises 14 residues. Trimming removed 8 bases from V and 5 bases from J; junction bases left unmatched: 9. For the CDR3, the DNA is TGCGCCAGTATCCTACAGGGGCCAACCGGGGAGCTGTTTTTT. It specifies CASILQGPTGELFF.

This clone turned up a few times. The chain uses TRBV5-5 and TRBJ1-2; D is unresolved. V gave up 5 bases and J gave up 4 bases, with 12 bases separating them. This CDR3 contains 13 residues. Germline CDR1 and CDR2: SGHKS and YYEKEE (reference sequence). CDR3 amino acids: CASSSLPSYGYTF. CDR3 sequence (DNA): TGTGCCAGCAGTTCCCTCCCCAGCTATGGCTACACCTTC.

This clone was found a few times. The gene calls are TRBV10-1 and TRBJ1-6; 7 bases fit TRBD1. The germline gives CDR1 WNHNN, CDR2 SYGVQD (reference sequence). The CDR3 totals 13 residues. With 8 bases clipped from V and 7 bases from J, the junction kept 5 bases outside the gene matches. CDR3 bases: TGCGCCAGCGGATGGGACAGCAATTCACCCCTCCACTTT. Residues: CASGWDSNSPLHF.

The chain recombines TRBV11-2 with TRBJ2-1; 8 bases are shared with TRBD2. Germline CDR1 SGHAT, CDR2 FQNNGV. The CDR3 totals 16 residues. Germline trimming cut 5 bases from V and 4 bases from J; bases unmatched to any gene: 10. The CDR3 bases are TGTGCCAGCAGCCCCAACTTTGCGGGGGGTTACAATGAGCAGTTCTTC. This codes for CASSPNFAGGYNEQFF.

This clone was counted between two and nine times. V usage is TRBV19 and J usage is TRBJ2-7, with D perhaps matching TRBD1 (5 bases). The CDR3 extends over 13 amino acids. Looked up from germline, CDR1 is LNHDA and CDR2 is SQIVND (reference sequence). Trimming pared 4 bases from V and 3 bases from J, leaving 10 bases between. CDR3 sequence (DNA): TGTGCCAGTAGTAATGACAGACTCTACGAGCAGTACTTC. Protein: CASSNDRLYEQYF.

This sequence joins TRBV11-2 and TRBJ2-1, with 12 bases aligning to TRBD2. The CDR3 covers 15 residues. Trimming at V came to 5 bases and at J to 9 bases, leaving 8 bases not matched to a gene. The germline gives CDR1 SGHAT, CDR2 FQNNGV. The CDR3 loop is CASSGPSGGAGEQFF. The CDR3 coding sequence is TGTGCCAGCAGCGGACCTAGCGGGGGGGCCGGTGAGCAGTTCTTC.

This clone showed up just a few times. The chain carries TRBV2 and TRBJ1-2; D may be TRBD1 (6 bases). The CDR3 has 13 residues. V was shortened by 10 bases and J by 7 bases, with 19 bases between the two germline ends. Germline V gene lookup returns CDR1 SNHLY and CDR2 FYNNEI. CDR3 bases: TGTGCCACCCTAAGAAACAGGGAAGGTGGCTACACCTTC. Translated: CATLRNREGGYTF.

V and J are TRBV7-8 and TRBJ2-7; D uncertain. The CDR3 sequence is 16 residues long. V was cut by 0 bases and J by 0 bases, with 12 bases left in between. Germline V gives CDR1 SGHVS, CDR2 FQNEAQ. The CDR3 loop is CASSLAMVESSYEQYF. The CDR3 bases are TGTGCCAGCAGCTTAGCGATGGTAGAGAGCTCCTACGAGCAGTACTTC.

The CDR3, as DNA: TGTGCCAGTAGTATAAGGGGCCCCAGCGACTACGAGCAGTACTTC. Residues: CASSIRGPSDYEQYF. This chain links TRBV19 with TRBJ2-7; tentative D call: TRBD1 (5 bases). This CDR3 contains 15 residues. Germline V CDR1 and CDR2: LNHDA, SQIVND (reference sequence). V lost 2 bases and J lost 3, with 14 bases in between.

This clone has more than one count but fewer than ten. This chain connects TRBV6-1 to TRBJ1-6; D is unresolved. There are 13 residues in the CDR3. Germline assignment: CDR1 MNHNS and CDR2 SASEGT. The ends were cut back, 5 bases at V and 10 bases at J, with 12 bases in the middle. In nucleotides, the CDR3 is TGTGCCAGCAGTTCCGGGGTTCGGTCACCCCTCCACTTT. It yields the protein CASSSGVRSPLHF.

The sample holds a few counts of this clone. The chain employs TRBV6-6 and TRBJ1-2, with D tentatively TRBD1 (6 bases). Germline CDR1 reads MNHNY; CDR2 reads SVGAGI (reference sequence). V was cut by 1 base and J by 6 bases, with 9 bases left in between. The CDR3 covers 13 residues. CDR3 bases: TGTGCCAGCAGTTACTTACAGGGAAATGGCTACACCTTC. It yields the protein CASSYLQGNGYTF.

This clone occurred a few times. V is TRBV10-3 and J is TRBJ2-7; 7 positions match TRBD1. J lost 4 bases, V lost 4 bases, and 7 bases had no gene match. Germline CDR1 is ENHRY and CDR2 is SYGVKD. The CDR3 has 14 amino acids. The chain's CDR3 is CAISATGSTYEQYF. The CDR3 DNA is TGTGCCATCAGTGCGACAGGGAGCACATACGAGCAGTACTTC.

The rearrangement links TRBV5-1 to TRBJ1-4; TRBD1 matches 8 bases. This CDR3 has 17 residues. The germline gives CDR1 SGHRS, CDR2 YFSETQ. V lost 4 bases to trimming and J lost 2 bases; unmatched junction nucleotides: 10. In DNA, the CDR3 is TGCGCCAGCAGCGCCAATTTGGACAGGGTGACTAATGAAAAACTGTTTTTT. This encodes CASSANLDRVTNEKLFF.

This clone was seen more than once but under ten times. Distinct nucleotide sequences in the sample also encode this CDR3. The chain uses TRBV18 and TRBJ1-4; D perhaps matches TRBD1 (5 bases). CDR3 length: 14 residues. Germline V gives CDR1 KGHSH, CDR2 LQKENI. V lost 2 bases, J lost 2 bases, and 6 bases lay in between. The CDR3 DNA follows: TGTGCCAGCTCACCAGGGGCGACTAATGAAAAACTGTTTTTT. Its translation is CASSPGATNEKLFF.

The chain is built from TRBV5-4 and TRBJ2-7, with 8 bases matching TRBD2. With 5 bases clipped from V and 5 bases from J, the junction kept 6 bases outside the gene matches. Germline-derived CDR1 and CDR2 are SGHNT and YYREEE (reference sequence). The CDR3 is 13 amino acids. CDR3 bases: TGTGCCAGCAGTCCTCCGGGGGGGGACGAGCAGTACTTC. It specifies CASSPPGGDEQYF.

The chain is built from TRBV6-6 and TRBJ2-7; 11 bases map to TRBD2. This CDR3 contains 14 residues. CDR1 is MNHNY and CDR2 is SVGAGI in the germline V gene (reference sequence). V dropped 11 bases and J dropped 7; count of bases not matched to a gene: 13. CDR3 sequence: CAPQLAGGAREQYF. The DNA for the CDR3 is TGTGCCCCCCAGCTAGCGGGGGGTGCTCGAGAGCAGTACTTC.

This chain uses TRBV6-1 with TRBJ2-2; 10 bases map to TRBD1. The V gene's germline CDR1 is MNHNS and CDR2 SASEGT. The CDR3 contains 18 residues. J was trimmed by 6 bases and V by 2 bases; bases with no gene match: 12. The CDR3 protein is CASSETLQWDRGAGELFF. CDR3 sequence (DNA): TGTGCCAGCAGTGAAACCCTCCAGTGGGACAGGGGAGCCGGGGAGCTGTTTTTT.

The table lists this clone with a few counts. This chain uses TRBV5-6 with TRBJ2-5, with a tentative D call TRBD1 (5 bases). The CDR3 is 15 amino acids. In germline, CDR1 is SGHDT, CDR2 YYEEEE. V was pared by 0 bases and J by 2 bases, with 11 bases between. CDR3 in amino acids: CASSLGTSWQETQYF. CDR3 coding DNA: TGTGCCAGCAGCTTGGGGACATCTTGGCAAGAGACCCAGTACTTC.

The table lists this clone with a few counts. The gene calls are TRBV5-1 and TRBJ2-6; TRBD2 is a possible D gene (7 bases). V was trimmed by 4 bases and J by 3 bases, leaving 17 bases between them. The CDR3 is 17 residues long. CDR1 and CDR2 from the germline V gene are SGHRS and YFSETQ. The CDR3 loop is CASSPRGGLVGANVLTF. In DNA form, the CDR3 reads TGCGCCAGCAGCCCTAGGGGGGGGTTAGTTGGGGCCAACGTCCTGACTTTC.

The rearrangement uses TRBV7-2 and TRBJ2-7; 10 nucleotides agree with TRBD1. The CDR3 spans 14 residues. From germline, CDR1 is SGHTA and CDR2 FQGNSA. Trimming removed 5 bases from V and 3 bases from J; junction bases left unmatched: 4. The CDR3: CASSPRDRGYEQYF. CDR3 DNA: TGTGCCAGCAGCCCCCGGGACAGGGGCTACGAGCAGTACTTC.

V and J are TRBV6-6 and TRBJ1-5, with D possibly matching TRBD1 (5 bases). The CDR3 consists of 16 residues. Trimming stripped 10 bases from V and 1 base from J, with 20 bases between. Germline V gene lookup returns CDR1 MNHNY and CDR2 SVGAGI (reference sequence). The CDR3: CAIPHRRGESNQPQHF. Here the CDR3 DNA reads TGTGCCATACCACACAGACGGGGGGAAAGCAATCAGCCCCAGCATTTT.

This clone occurred many times. The chain has TRBV5-5 and TRBJ1-1, with D tentatively TRBD1 (5 bases). The V end was cut by 4 bases, the J end by 6 bases, with 16 bases between. The germline gives CDR1 SGHKS, CDR2 YYEKEE (reference sequence). This CDR3 spans 14 amino acids. The CDR3 reads CASSRSGGGAEAFF. The CDR3 nucleotides read TGTGCCAGCAGCCGTTCGGGCGGGGGTGCTGAAGCTTTCTTT.

The gene calls are TRBV11-2 and TRBJ2-7; D perhaps matches TRBD1 (6 bases). CDR3 length equals 13 residues. Germline V CDR1 and CDR2: SGHAT, FQNNGV. V lost 8 bases and J 0 bases, leaving 11 bases between the germline ends. The CDR3 spells CASSTGSSYEQYF. The CDR3 DNA sequence: TGTGCCAGCTCAACAGGGAGCTCCTACGAGCAGTACTTC. Looking up the rest from reference TRBV11-2 and TRBJ2-7 gives the full variable domain: EAGVAQSPRYKIIEKRQSVAFWCNPISGHATLYWYQQILGQGPKLLIQFQNNGVVDDSQLPKDRFSAERLKGVDSTLKIQPAKLEDSAVYLCASSTGSSYEQYFGPGTRLTVT.